The 24 T cell receptor beta chains in this list originate from one sample, sequenced in a study of post-analysis software for immune sequencing data. Unique molecular identifiers were present in the TCR beta cDNA libraries. TCRdb itself ran the PCR reads through MiXCR, one entry per CDR3 protein. The table has about 810,000 distinct CDR3 sequences, 53% seen once. The study, taken as a whole, reports: TRBV5-6, TRBV5-1 and TRBV20-1 were among several TRBV segments more frequent in patients than controls.

For these TCRs, the target antigens are not known. Sequenced: blood. These receptors were taken from a girl aged 5 to 17 with multiple sclerosis.

This clonotype was seen a handful of times. The chain couples TRBV29-1 to TRBJ2-7; D possibly uses TRBD1 or TRBD2 (5 bases each). Trimming pared 6 bases from V and 2 bases from J, leaving 17 bases between. CDR1 is SQVTM, CDR2 ANQGSEA, per germline. This CDR3 is built from 14 residues. CDR3 residues: CSVIGHRGAYEQYF. The CDR3 DNA is TGCAGCGTCATCGGACATCGAGGGGCCTACGAGCAGTACTTC.

This clonotype was counted only a few times. The rearrangement joins TRBV19 to TRBJ2-3, with a weak D call TRBD2 (5 bases). The CDR3 has 15 amino acids. Germline V gene sequence: CDR1 LNHDA, CDR2 SQIVND (reference sequence). Trimming shortened V by 3 bases and J by 3 bases, and 13 bases separated the two germline ends. The CDR3 protein is CASSIGEGGTDTQYF. As DNA, the CDR3 is TGTGCCAGTAGTATTGGAGAGGGCGGGACAGATACGCAGTATTTT.

The rearrangement uses TRBV12-5 and TRBJ2-5; 8 bases agree with TRBD2. The J call may be mistaken, given a closer DNA end match to TRBJ2-7. The CDR3 consists of 15 residues. Germline CDR1 reads LGHNT; CDR2 reads FRNRAP. The chain's CDR3 is CASGSPGLDLREQYF. CDR3 DNA sequence: TGTGCTAGTGGTTCCCCGGGACTAGATTTGCGCGAGCAGTACTTC.

This clonotype has just a few counts. The chain is built from TRBV29-1 and TRBJ2-1; D might be TRBD2 (6 bases). This CDR3 has 16 amino acids. Trimming took 0 bases from V and 2 from J, leaving 14 bases between them. Germline CDR1 reads SQVTM; CDR2 reads ANQGSEA. CDR3 bases: TGCAGCGTTGAAGATCAGGAGGGTAGCACCTACAATGAGCAGTTCTTC. Amino acids: CSVEDQEGSTYNEQFF.

J is TRBJ2-7 and V is TRBV3-1; 8 bases align to TRBD2. With 3 bases clipped from V and 3 bases from J, the junction kept 4 bases outside the gene matches. CDR1 and CDR2 (germline): LGHDT, YNNKEL (reference sequence). There are 14 residues in the CDR3. The CDR3 DNA is TGTGCCAGCAGCCAGAGCGGGGGAGACTACGAGCAGTACTTC. This gives the protein CASSQSGGDYEQYF.

V gene TRBV7-9 combines with J gene TRBJ2-7; TRBD1 is a possible D gene (5 bases). Germline V lookup: CDR1 SEHNR, CDR2 FQNEAQ (reference sequence). The CDR3 extends over 15 amino acids. Trimming removed 1 base from V and 6 bases from J, with 16 bases in between. Written as DNA, the CDR3 is TGTGCCAGCAGCTTAGGGCAGGGCCCTTGGCGCGAGCAGTACGTC. As protein: CASSLGQGPWREQYV.

J is TRBJ2-7 and V is TRBV30; 7 bases match TRBD1. This CDR3 region has 14 residues. V dropped 6 bases and J dropped 4; count of bases not matched to a gene: 12. In germline, CDR1 is GTSNPN, CDR2 SVGIG (reference sequence). CDR3 DNA sequence: TGTGCCTGCCTCCCTCCGGGACAGCGGTACGAGCAGTACTTC. It translates to CACLPPGQRYEQYF.

This clonotype was recorded a few times. The chain combines TRBV29-1 with TRBJ2-5; D possibly corresponds to TRBD1 (6 bases). Matching the DNA end better, TRBJ2-7 makes the J call doubtful. The CDR3 length is 16 residues. Per the germline V gene, CDR1 is SQVTM and CDR2 is ANQGSEA. This CDR3 is CSVEGLDGPRGYEQYF. CDR3 DNA sequence: TGCAGCGTTGAGGGCCTGGACGGTCCTAGGGGGTACGAGCAGTACTTC.

The rearrangement joins TRBV12-3 or TRBV12-4 to TRBJ2-7, with TRBD1 matching over 8 bases. The CDR3 runs to 15 residues. Losses at the gene ends were 3 bases for V and 4 bases for J; bases not matched to a gene: 8. CDR3 protein: CASSFPTGGGYEQYF. The CDR3 DNA reads as TGTGCCAGCAGTTTCCCCACAGGGGGTGGATACGAGCAGTACTTC.

The chain links TRBV29-1 to TRBJ2-5, with D unresolved. This CDR3 contains 12 residues. CDR1 SQVTM and CDR2 ANQGSEA come from the germline V gene. With 3 bases removed from V and 4 bases from J, the gap between germline ends came to 9 bases. The CDR3 region has the DNA TGCAGCGTTGACGTCGGCTCAGAGACCCAGTACTTC. Its protein is CSVDVGSETQYF.

Only a few counts were recorded for this clonotype. This rearrangement joins TRBV20-1 to TRBJ2-1; D unclear. The CDR3 is 15 residues long. Trimming removed 0 bases from V and 6 bases from J, with 15 bases in between. CDR1 and CDR2 (germline): DFQATT, SNEGSKA (reference sequence). For the CDR3, the DNA is TGCAGTGCTAGAGACTTTGGTGGGCCGGGCAATGAGCAGTTCTTC. Its translation: CSARDFGGPGNEQFF.

The chain combines TRBV20-1 with TRBJ2-5, with a weak D call TRBD1 (6 bases). The J call may be mistaken, given a closer DNA end match to TRBJ2-7. Germline assignment: CDR1 DFQATT and CDR2 SNEGSKA (reference sequence). The CDR3 runs to 18 residues. Here the CDR3 DNA reads TGCAGTGCCTCCGGGGATAACAACAGGGATGTGGCTCACTACGAGCAGTACTTC. Protein product: CSASGDNNRDVAHYEQYF.

The chain couples TRBV12-3 or TRBV12-4 to TRBJ2-7; D not certain. Trimming pared 3 bases from V and 5 bases from J, leaving 8 bases between. CDR3 size: 12 residues. The CDR3, as DNA: TGTGCCAGCAGTTTCTATGAAGACGAGCAGTACTTC. Its protein product is CASSFYEDEQYF.

V and J are TRBV18 and TRBJ2-3; 9 positions match TRBD1. With V trimmed by 6 bases and J by 4 bases, 5 bases remained unmatched. In germline, CDR1 is KGHSH, CDR2 LQKENI. CDR3 size: 14 residues. As DNA, the CDR3 is TGTGCCAGCTCTAGGGACAGGGATTCAGATACGCAGTATTTT. Amino acid sequence: CASSRDRDSDTQYF.

CDR3 DNA: TGCGCCAGCAGCCAAGGGACTAGCGGGTGGAGCTCCTACAATGAGCAGTTCTTC. It yields the protein CASSQGTSGWSSYNEQFF. J is TRBJ2-1 and V is TRBV4-1; 11 bases agree with TRBD2. V gave up 1 base and J gave up 0 bases; unmatched junction bases: 5. CDR3 size: 18 residues. From germline, CDR1 is MGHRA and CDR2 YSYEKL.

The chain couples TRBV29-1 to TRBJ2-1; 7 bases are a match to TRBD1. The CDR3 has 14 residues. The V gene end was trimmed by 5 bases and the J gene end by 0 bases; junction bases not matched to a gene: 4. Per the germline V gene, CDR1 is SQVTM and CDR2 is ANQGSEA. The CDR3 coding sequence is TGCAGCGTTAAAGGGGGCGGCTCCTACAATGAGCAGTTCTTC. This codes for CSVKGGGSYNEQFF.

This clonotype showed up just a few times. The chain recombines TRBV5-1 with TRBJ2-7, with D possibly matching TRBD2 (5 bases). V was shortened by 0 bases and J by 4 bases, with 11 bases between the two germline ends. Germline lookup yields CDR1 SGHRS and CDR2 YFSETQ. This CDR3 contains 14 residues. This chain's CDR3 is CASSLEGGLYEQYF. Written as DNA, the CDR3 is TGCGCCAGCAGCTTGGAGGGCGGGCTTTACGAGCAGTACTTC.

This clonotype was counted a few times. The CDR3: CAASTGQGPRETQYF. In DNA form, the CDR3 reads TGTGCCGCCTCAACAGGACAGGGGCCTCGGGAGACCCAGTACTTC. The gene calls are TRBV10-3 and TRBJ2-5, with 9 bases identical to TRBD1. The CDR3 length is 15 residues. CDR1 is ENHRY and CDR2 is SYGVKD in the germline V gene. V was pared by 11 bases and J by 5 bases, with 15 bases of the junction left unmatched.

V gene TRBV2 combines with J gene TRBJ2-1; the match to TRBD1 covers 11 bases. With 9 bases clipped from V and 3 bases from J, the junction kept 1 base outside the gene matches. The CDR3 is 13 amino acids. CDR1 is SNHLY, CDR2 FYNNEI, per germline. CDR3 coding DNA: TGTGCCAGTGGGACAGGGGGCTACAATGAGCAGTTCTTC. Its protein is CASGTGGYNEQFF.

This chain joins TRBV12-3 or TRBV12-4 and TRBJ1-2; TRBD1 agrees at 10 bases. Trimming took 5 bases from V and 5 from J; bases not matched to a gene: 17. This CDR3 is built from 18 residues. The chain's CDR3 is CASSGGTGDSVRWYGYTF. In DNA, the CDR3 is TGTGCCAGCAGTGGGGGGACAGGGGACAGCGTACGGTGGTATGGCTACACCTTC.

This chain's CDR3 is CASSLVKFEQFF. CDR3 bases: TGTGCCAGCAGCTTAGTCAAGTTTGAGCAGTTCTTC. The V and J genes are TRBV13 and TRBJ2-1; the D is unclear. The V end lost 1 base, the J end lost 9 bases, and 7 bases lay between the germline ends. Germline V gene data show CDR1 as PRHDT and CDR2 as FYEKMQ (reference sequence). CDR3 length equals 12 residues.

The CDR3 DNA sequence: TGTGCCAGCAGTTTTACTCAGGGGACCGGGGAGCTGTTTTTT. This sequence encodes CASSFTQGTGELFF. This rearrangement joins TRBV27 to TRBJ2-2; D is perhaps TRBD1 (6 bases). Trimming removed 3 bases at V and 5 bases at J, with 10 bases between. CDR3 length: 14 residues. The V gene's germline CDR1 is MNHEY and CDR2 SMNVEV (reference sequence).

The V gene is TRBV6-1, the J gene TRBJ2-1; D is undetermined. Trimming pared 7 bases from V and 4 bases from J, leaving 11 bases between. The CDR3 has 13 residues. The germline V gene has CDR1 MNHNS and CDR2 SASEGT. The CDR3, as DNA: TGTGCCAGCATATCACAGCCGTACAATGAGCAGTTCTTC. Its translation: CASISQPYNEQFF.

V usage is TRBV20-1 and J usage is TRBJ2-5, with 15 bases fitting TRBD2. This CDR3 contains 18 residues. V was clipped by 5 bases and J by 4 bases; unmatched bases: 14. Looked up from germline, CDR1 is DFQATT and CDR2 is SNEGSKA (reference sequence). Written as DNA, the CDR3 is TGCAGTGCTCCACCGGGACTAGCGGGAGGTTTTGGTAGAGAGACCCAGTACTTC. Its translation is CSAPPGLAGGFGRETQYF.